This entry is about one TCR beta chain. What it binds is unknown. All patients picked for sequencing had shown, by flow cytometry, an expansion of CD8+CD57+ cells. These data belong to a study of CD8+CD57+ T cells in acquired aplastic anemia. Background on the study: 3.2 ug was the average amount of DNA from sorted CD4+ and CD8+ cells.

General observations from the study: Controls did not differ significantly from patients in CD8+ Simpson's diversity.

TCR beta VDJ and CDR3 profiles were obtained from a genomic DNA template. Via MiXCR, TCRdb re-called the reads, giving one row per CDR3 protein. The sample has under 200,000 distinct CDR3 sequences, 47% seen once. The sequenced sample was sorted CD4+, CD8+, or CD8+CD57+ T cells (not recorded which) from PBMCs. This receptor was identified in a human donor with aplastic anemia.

CDR3 in amino acids: CASSSPGYSTEAFF. CDR3 coding DNA: TGTGCCAGCAGTTCCCCGGGCTACAGCACTGAAGCTTTCTTT. This chain connects TRBV12-3 or TRBV12-4 to TRBJ1-1, with no clear D. This CDR3 contains 14 residues. The V end lost 4 bases, the J end lost 4 bases, and 13 bases lay between the germline ends.